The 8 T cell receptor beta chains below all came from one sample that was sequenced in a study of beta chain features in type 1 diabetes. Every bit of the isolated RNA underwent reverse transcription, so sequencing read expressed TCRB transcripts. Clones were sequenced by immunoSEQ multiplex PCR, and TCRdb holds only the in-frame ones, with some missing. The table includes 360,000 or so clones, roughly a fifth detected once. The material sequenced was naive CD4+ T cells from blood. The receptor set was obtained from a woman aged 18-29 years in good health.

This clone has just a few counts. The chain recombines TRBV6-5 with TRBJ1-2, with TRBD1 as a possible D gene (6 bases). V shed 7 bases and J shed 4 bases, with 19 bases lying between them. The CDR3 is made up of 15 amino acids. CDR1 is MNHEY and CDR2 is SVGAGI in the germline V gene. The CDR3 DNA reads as TGTGCCAGCACGCCTGGGGACAACGACCTCTATGGCTACACCTTC. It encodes CASTPGDNDLYGYTF.

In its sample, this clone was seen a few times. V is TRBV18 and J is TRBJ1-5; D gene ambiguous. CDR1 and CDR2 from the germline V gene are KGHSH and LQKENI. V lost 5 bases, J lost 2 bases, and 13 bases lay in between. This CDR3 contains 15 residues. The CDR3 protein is CASSSDSGGNQPQHF. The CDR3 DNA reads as TGTGCCAGCTCATCGGACTCCGGGGGCAATCAGCCCCAGCATTTT. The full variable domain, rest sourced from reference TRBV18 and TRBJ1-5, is NAGVMQNPRHLVRRRGQEARLRCSPMKGHSHVYWYRQLPEEGLKFMVYLQKENIIDESGMPKERFSAEFPKEGPSILRIQQVVRGDSAAYFCASSSDSGGNQPQHFGDGTRLSIL.

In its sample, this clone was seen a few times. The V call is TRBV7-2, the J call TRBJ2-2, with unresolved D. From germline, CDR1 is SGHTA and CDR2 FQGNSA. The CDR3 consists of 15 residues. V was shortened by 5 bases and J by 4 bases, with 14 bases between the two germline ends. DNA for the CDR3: TGTGCCAGCAGCCTGGTGCACGCGAGCACCGGGGAGCTGTTTTTT. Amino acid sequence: CASSLVHASTGELFF.

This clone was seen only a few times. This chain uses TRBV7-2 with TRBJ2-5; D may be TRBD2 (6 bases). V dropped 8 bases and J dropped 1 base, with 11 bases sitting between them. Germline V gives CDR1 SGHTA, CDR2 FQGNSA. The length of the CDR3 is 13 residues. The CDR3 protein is CASGGGAQETQYF. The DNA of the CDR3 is TGTGCCAGCGGAGGAGGGGCCCAAGAGACCCAGTACTTC.

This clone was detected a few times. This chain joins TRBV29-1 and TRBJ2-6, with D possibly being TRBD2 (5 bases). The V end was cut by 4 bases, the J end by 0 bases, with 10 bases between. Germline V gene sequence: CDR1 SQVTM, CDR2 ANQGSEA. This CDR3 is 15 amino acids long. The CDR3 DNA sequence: TGCAGCGTTGGGACTCAAACCTCTGGGGCCAACGTCCTGACTTTC. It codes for CSVGTQTSGANVLTF.

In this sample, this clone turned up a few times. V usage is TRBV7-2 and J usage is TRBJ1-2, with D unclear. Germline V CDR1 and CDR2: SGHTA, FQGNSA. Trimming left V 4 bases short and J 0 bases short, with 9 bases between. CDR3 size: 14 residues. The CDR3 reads CASSWERTNYGYTF. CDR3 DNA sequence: TGTGCCAGCAGCTGGGAGCGTACTAACTATGGCTACACCTTC.

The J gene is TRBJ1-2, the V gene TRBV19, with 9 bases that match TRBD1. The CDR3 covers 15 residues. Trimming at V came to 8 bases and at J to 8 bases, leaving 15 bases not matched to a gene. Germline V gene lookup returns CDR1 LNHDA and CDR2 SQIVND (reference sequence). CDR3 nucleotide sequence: TGTGCCAGTTCGAGGAGGGGACAGGGAAGACTCGGCTACACCTTC. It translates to CASSRRGQGRLGYTF.

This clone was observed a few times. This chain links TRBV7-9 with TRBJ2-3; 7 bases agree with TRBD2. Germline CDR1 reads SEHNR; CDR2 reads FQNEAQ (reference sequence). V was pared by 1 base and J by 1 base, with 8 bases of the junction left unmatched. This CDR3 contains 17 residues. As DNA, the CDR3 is TGTGCCAGCAGCTTAGGTATTGGCGGGGGAGGCACAGATACGCAGTATTTT. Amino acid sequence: CASSLGIGGGGTDTQYF.